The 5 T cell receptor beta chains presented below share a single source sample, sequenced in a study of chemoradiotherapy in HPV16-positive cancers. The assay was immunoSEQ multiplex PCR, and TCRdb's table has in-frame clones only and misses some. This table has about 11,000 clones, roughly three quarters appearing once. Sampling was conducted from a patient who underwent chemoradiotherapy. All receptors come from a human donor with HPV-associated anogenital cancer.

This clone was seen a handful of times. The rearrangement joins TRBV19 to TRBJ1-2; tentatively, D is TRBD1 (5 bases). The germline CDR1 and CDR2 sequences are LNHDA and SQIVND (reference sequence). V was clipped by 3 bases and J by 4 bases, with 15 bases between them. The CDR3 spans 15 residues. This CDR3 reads CASSIGGARGYGYTF. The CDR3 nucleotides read TGTGCCAGTAGTATTGGTGGGGCGCGGGGCTATGGCTACACCTTC. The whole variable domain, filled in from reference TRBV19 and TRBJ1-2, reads DGGITQSPKYLFRKEGQNVTLSCEQNLNHDAMYWYRQDPGQGLRLIYYSQIVNDFQKGDIAEGYSVSREKKESFPLTVTSAQKNPTAFYLCASSIGGARGYGYTFGSGTRLTVV.

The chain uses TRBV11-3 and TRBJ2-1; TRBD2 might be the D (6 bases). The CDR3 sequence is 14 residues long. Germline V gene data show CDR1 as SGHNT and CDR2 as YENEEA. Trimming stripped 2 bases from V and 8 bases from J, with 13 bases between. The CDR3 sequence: CASSLRGLKDEQFF. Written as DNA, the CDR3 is TGTGCCAGCAGCTTACGGGGACTGAAAGATGAGCAGTTCTTC. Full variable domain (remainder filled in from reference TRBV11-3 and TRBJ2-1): EAGVVQSPRYKIIEKKQPVAFWCNPISGHNTLYWYLQNLGQGPELLIRYENEEAVDDSQLPKDRFSAERLKGVDSTLKIQPAELGDSAVYLCASSLRGLKDEQFFGPGTRLTVL.

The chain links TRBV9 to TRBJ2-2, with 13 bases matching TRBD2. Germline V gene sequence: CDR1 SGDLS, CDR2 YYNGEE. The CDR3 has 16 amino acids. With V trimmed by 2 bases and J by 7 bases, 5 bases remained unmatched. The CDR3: CASSVGGLAGFGELFF. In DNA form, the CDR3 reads TGTGCCAGCAGCGTCGGGGGACTAGCGGGGTTCGGGGAGCTGTTTTTT.

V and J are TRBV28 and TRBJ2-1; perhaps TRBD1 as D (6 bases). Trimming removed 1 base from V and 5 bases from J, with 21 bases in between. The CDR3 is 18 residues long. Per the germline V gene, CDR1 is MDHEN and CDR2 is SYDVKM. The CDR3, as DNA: TGTGCCAGCAGTTTATTGTCGACAGGCTACGAAATAGACAATGAGCAGTTCTTC. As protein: CASSLLSTGYEIDNEQFF.

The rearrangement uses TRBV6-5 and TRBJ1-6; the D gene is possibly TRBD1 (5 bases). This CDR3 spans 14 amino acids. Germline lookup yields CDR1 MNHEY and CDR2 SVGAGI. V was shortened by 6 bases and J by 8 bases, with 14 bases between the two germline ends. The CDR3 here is CASSITGLDSPLHF. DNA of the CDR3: TGTGCCAGCAGCATCACGGGGCTCGATTCACCCCTCCACTTT.